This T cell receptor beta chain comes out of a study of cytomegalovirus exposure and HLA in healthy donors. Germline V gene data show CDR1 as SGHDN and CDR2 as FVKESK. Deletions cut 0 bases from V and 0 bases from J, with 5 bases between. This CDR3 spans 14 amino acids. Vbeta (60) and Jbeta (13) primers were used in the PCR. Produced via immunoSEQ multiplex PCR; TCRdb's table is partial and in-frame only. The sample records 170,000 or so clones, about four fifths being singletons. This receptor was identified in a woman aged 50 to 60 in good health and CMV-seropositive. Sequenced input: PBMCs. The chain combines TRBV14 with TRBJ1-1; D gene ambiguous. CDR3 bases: TGTGCCAGCAGCCAAGATCTATTGAACACTGAAGCTTTCTTT. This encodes CASSQDLLNTEAFF.